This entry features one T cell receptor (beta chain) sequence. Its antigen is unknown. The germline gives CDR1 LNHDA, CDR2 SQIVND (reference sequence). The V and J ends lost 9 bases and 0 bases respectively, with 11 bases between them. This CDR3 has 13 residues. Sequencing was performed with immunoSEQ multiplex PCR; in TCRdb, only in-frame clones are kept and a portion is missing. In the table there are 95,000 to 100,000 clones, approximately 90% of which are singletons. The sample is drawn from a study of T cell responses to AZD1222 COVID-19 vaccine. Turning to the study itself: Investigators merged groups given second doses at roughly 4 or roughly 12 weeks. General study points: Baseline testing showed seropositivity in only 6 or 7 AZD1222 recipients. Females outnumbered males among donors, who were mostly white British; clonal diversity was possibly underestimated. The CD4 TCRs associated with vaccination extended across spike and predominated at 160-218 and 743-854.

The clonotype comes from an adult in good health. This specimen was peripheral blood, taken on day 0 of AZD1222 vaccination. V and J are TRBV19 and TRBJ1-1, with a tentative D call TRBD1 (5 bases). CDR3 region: CASRGKLNTEAFF. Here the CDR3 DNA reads TGTGCCAGCCGGGGCAAACTGAACACTGAAGCTTTCTTT.